The clone carrying this T cell receptor beta chain showed up just a few times. Its antigen remains unknown. This record belongs to a study of T cell responses to AZD1222 COVID-19 vaccine. Study-wide findings and caveats: Spike-specific TCRs gained breadth and depth after people received two AZD1222 doses. AZD1222 recipients seropositive at baseline numbered only six or seven. Donor demographics were predominantly white British with a female majority; clonal diversity may be underestimated.

Trimming removed 8 bases from V and 6 bases from J, with 16 bases in between. CDR1 and CDR2 (germline): MDHEN, SYDVKM. CDR3 size: 13 residues. Only in-frame clones appear in the TCRdb table, and some are missing; sequencing was by immunoSEQ multiplex PCR. This sample yields more than 150,000 clones, of which about 88% are seen a single time; approximately 26% belongs to the top ten. The rearrangement links TRBV28 to TRBJ1-2, with no clear D. This TCR was sampled from an adult who received the AZD1222 COVID-19 vaccine. Sequenced here: peripheral blood, sampled 28 days after the second AZD1222 dose. The CDR3 DNA sequence: TGTGCCAGCGGGTTAGCCTTTTCGAATGGCTACACCTTC. Its translation: CASGLAFSNGYTF.